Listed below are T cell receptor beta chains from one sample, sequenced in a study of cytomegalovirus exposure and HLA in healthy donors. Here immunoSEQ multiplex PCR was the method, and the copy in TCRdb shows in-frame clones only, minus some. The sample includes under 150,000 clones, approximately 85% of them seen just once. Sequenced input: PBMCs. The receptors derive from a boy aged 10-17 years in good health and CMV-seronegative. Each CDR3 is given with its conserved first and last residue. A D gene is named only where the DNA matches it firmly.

TGTGCCAGCAGCCCCAGACAGGGTGGGAGCACTGAAGCTTTCTTT,CASSPRQGGSTEAFF,TRBV9,TRBJ1-1,TRBD1
TGCGCCAGCAGCTGGACCGGGACAGTCCTGGATGGCTACACCTTC,CASSWTGTVLDGYTF,TRBV5-1,TRBJ1-2,TRBD1
TGTGCCAGCAGCCCTCGGAGCTACAATGAGCAGTTCTTC,CASSPRSYNEQFF,TRBV5-4,TRBJ2-1,.
TGCAGCGTTGTACAGCTCATGAACACTGAAGCTTTCTTT,CSVVQLMNTEAFF,TRBV29-1,TRBJ1-1,.
TGTGCCAGCAGCCAGGGCGCCCACCATCTAGCGGGGGGATCCTACAATGAGCAGTTCTTC,CASSQGAHHLAGGSYNEQFF,TRBV4-2,TRBJ2-1,TRBD2
TGCAGCGCCACGGCGGGGACAGGGGCGTACGAGCAGTACTTC,CSATAGTGAYEQYF,TRBV29-1,TRBJ2-7,TRBD1
TGTGCCAGCAGCCGGGAGGGGCGCCAAGAGACCCAGTACTTC,CASSREGRQETQYF,TRBV7-7,TRBJ2-5,TRBD2
TGTGCCAGCAGCTCCGGGGTATTTACGAACACTGAAGCTTTCTTT,CASSSGVFTNTEAFF,TRBV7-2,TRBJ1-1,.
TGTGCCAGCAGCCCGGGACAGACCTACGAGCAGTACTTC,CASSPGQTYEQYF,TRBV5-4,TRBJ2-7,TRBD1
TGTGCCAGCAGCCGAGGGGGACAGGGGCTCAGGGAGCTGTTTTTT,CASSRGGQGLRELFF,TRBV9,TRBJ2-2,TRBD1
TGTGCCAGCAGCTTAGAGGTAGCGGGAGGTAACGAGCAGTACTTC,CASSLEVAGGNEQYF,TRBV7-2,TRBJ2-7,TRBD2
TGTGCCAGCAGTGTAAACAGAGGATCCGAGGGAGCTTTCTTT,CASSVNRGSEGAFF,TRBV25-1,TRBJ1-1,.
TGTGCCAGCAGCCCATTCAGGGTTAAAGTAGATACGCAGTATTTT,CASSPFRVKVDTQYF,TRBV7-9,TRBJ2-3,.
TGTGCCAGCAGCTTGTTGCAGGGGGCAAGGGACACCATATATTTT,CASSLLQGARDTIYF,TRBV5-4,TRBJ1-3,TRBD1
TGTGCCAGCAGTGAACTCCTTTTCACCGGGGAGCTGTTTTTT,CASSELLFTGELFF,TRBV6-1,TRBJ2-2,.
TGTGCCAGCAGTGCGGGACAGGGGGCCGCGACCCAGTACTTC,CASSAGQGAATQYF,TRBV27,TRBJ2-5,TRBD1
TGCGCCAGCAGCTTGGGCCAGGGGGCCGTTTCATCCTACGAGCAGTACTTC,CASSLGQGAVSSYEQYF,TRBV5-1,TRBJ2-7,TRBD1
TGCGCCAGCAGTCCTAACGGGGGGCGATCTGGAAACACCATATATTTT,CASSPNGGRSGNTIYF,TRBV5-1,TRBJ1-3,.
TGTGCCAGCAGTGATCGGGAGGCCGGGGAGCTGTTTTTT,CASSDREAGELFF,TRBV6-1,TRBJ2-2,TRBD2
TGTGCCAGCAGGGCGGGAGCATGGGAGACTGAAGCTTTCTTT,CASRAGAWETEAFF,TRBV6-5,TRBJ1-1,.